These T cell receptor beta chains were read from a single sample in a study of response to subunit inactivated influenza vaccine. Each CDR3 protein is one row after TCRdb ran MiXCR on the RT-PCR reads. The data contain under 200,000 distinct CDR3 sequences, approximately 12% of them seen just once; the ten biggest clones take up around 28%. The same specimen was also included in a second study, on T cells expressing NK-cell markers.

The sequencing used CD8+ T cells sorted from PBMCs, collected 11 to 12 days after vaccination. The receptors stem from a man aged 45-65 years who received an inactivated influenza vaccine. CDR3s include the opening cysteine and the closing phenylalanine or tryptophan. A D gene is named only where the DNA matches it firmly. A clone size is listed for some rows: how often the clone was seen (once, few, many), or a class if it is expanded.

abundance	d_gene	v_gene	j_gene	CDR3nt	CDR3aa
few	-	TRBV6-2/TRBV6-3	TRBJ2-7	TGTGCCAGCAGTTACTCAGGAGGGGACACGTCCTACGAGCAGTACTTC	CASSYSGGDTSYEQYF
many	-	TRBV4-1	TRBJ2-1	TGCGCCAGCAGCCAAGGTTCGGGGGATGAGCAGTTCTTC	CASSQGSGDEQFF
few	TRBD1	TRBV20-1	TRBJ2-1	TGCAGTGCCAGGACAGGGACAGTGGTGTATCCCGATGAGCAGTTCTTC	CSARTGTVVYPDEQFF
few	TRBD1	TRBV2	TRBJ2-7	TGTGCCAGCAGGGGTGGGACAGCATTATACTCCTACGAGCAGTACTTC	CASRGGTALYSYEQYF
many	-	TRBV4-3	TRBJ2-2	TGCGCCAGCAGCCAGCGGGCCGGGGAGCTGTTTTTT	CASSQRAGELFF
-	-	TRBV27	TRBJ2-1	TGTGCCAGCTGCAAGGGCGTTAGCTCCTACAATGAGCAGTTCTTC	CASCKGVSSYNEQFF
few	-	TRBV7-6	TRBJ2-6	TGTGCCAGCAGCTTAGTTAGGGCCGCCCCTGGGGCCAACGTCCTGACTTTC	CASSLVRAAPGANVLTF
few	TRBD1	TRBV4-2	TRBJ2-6	TGTGCCAGCAGCCTTCAACAGGGGACTGGGGCCAACGTCCTGACTTTC	CASSLQQGTGANVLTF
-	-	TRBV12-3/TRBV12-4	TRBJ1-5	TGTGCCAGCAGTAAGACAGTACACGACCCCGATCAGCCCCAGCATTTT	CASSKTVHDPDQPQHF
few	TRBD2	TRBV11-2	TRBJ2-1	TGTGCCAGCAGCTTAGGTTCCCTAGCGGGAGGGGGGTACAATGAGCAGTTCTTC	CASSLGSLAGGGYNEQFF
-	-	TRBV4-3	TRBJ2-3	TGCGCCAGCAGCCAAGTCCGGGGAGAGTCAGATACGCAGTATTTT	CASSQVRGESDTQYF
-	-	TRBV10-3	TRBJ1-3	TGTGCCATCGGTGGAAACACCATATATTTT	CAIGGNTIYF
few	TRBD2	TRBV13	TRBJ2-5	TGTGCCAGCAGCACGGGACTAGCGGGAGTAGGGGAGACCCAGTACTTC	CASSTGLAGVGETQYF
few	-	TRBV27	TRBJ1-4	TGTGCCAGCAGCACCGGGCCAAAAGGCGATGAAAAACTGTTTTTT	CASSTGPKGDEKLFF
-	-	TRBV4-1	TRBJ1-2	TGCGCCAGCAGCCAAGTTCCAGGGAACGGTGGCTACACCTTC	CASSQVPGNGGYTF
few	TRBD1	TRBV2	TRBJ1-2	TGTGCCAGCCCCGACAGGGGTCGTGGCTACACCTTC	CASPDRGRGYTF
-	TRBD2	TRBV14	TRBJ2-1	TGTGCCAGCAGCCCTGGGCTAGCGGGAGGGTGGGGTGAGCAGTTCTTC	CASSPGLAGGWGEQFF
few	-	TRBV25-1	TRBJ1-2	TGTGCCAGCAGTGGGACGGATAACTATGGCTACACCTTC	CASSGTDNYGYTF
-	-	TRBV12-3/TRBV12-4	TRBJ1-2	TGTGCCAGCAGTGATAGGACAGCTACCTCTAACTATGGCTACACCTTC	CASSDRTATSNYGYTF
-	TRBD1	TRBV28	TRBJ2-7	TGTGCCAGCAGTTTAACAGGGGCGATTTCCTACGAGCAGTACTTC	CASSLTGAISYEQYF
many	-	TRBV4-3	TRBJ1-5	TGCGCCAGCAGCCAAGATACCGGATACAATCAGCCCCAGCATTTT	CASSQDTGYNQPQHF
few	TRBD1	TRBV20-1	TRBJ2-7	TGCAGTGCGTCTAGCCTTGACAGGGCTCTCGAGCAGTACTTC	CSASSLDRALEQYF
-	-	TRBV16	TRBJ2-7	TGTGCCAGCAGCCACGGCGCGCCTCCGACCACCTACGAGCAGTACTTC	CASSHGAPPTTYEQYF
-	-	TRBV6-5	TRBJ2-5	TGTGCCAGCAGTTACTCGAGCAGGGGTCTCCAAGAGACCCAGTACTTC	CASSYSSRGLQETQYF
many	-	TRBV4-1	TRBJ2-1	TGCGCCAGCAGCCACCTGGGGAATGAGCAGTTCTTC	CASSHLGNEQFF
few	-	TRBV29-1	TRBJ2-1	TGCAGCGTTGAACTCTACAATGAGCAGTTCTTC	CSVELYNEQFF
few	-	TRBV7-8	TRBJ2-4	TGTGCCAGCAGCTTAGCAGGATTAGTAGACATTCAGTACTTC	CASSLAGLVDIQYF
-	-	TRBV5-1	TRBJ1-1	TGCGCCAGCAGCTTGGCCCCAGGGAACACTGAAGCTTTCTTT	CASSLAPGNTEAFF
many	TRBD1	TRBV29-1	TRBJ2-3	TGCAGCGTTGAAGATAAGGGACAGGGAATAGATACGCAGTATTTT	CSVEDKGQGIDTQYF
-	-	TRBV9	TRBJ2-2	TGTGCCAGCAGCCCCTGGAGTCGGATGAACACCGGGGAGCTGTTTTTT	CASSPWSRMNTGELFF
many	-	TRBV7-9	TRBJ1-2	TGTGCCAGCAGCTTAGGCGAGGGGGATGGCTACACCTTC	CASSLGEGDGYTF
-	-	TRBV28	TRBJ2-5	TGTGCCAGCAGACATCCCTACGGCGGGATCCAGTACTTC	CASRHPYGGIQYF
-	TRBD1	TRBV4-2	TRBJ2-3	TGTGCCAGCAGCCAGGCTACAGGGGTGGGTTCAGATACGCAGTATTTT	CASSQATGVGSDTQYF
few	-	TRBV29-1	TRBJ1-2	TGCAGCTTTTTACCGGACGGTAACTATGGCTACACCTTC	CSFLPDGNYGYTF
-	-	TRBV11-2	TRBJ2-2	TGTGCCAGCAGCTATGCCGACATGGGGCGCGGGGAGCTGTTTTTT	CASSYADMGRGELFF
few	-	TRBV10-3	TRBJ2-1	TGTGCCATCAGCCCAACAGGGTCGGCCTACAATGAGCAGTTCTTC	CAISPTGSAYNEQFF
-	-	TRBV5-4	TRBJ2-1	TGTGCCAGCAGCTCTGCGGGGAGCTCCTACAATGAGCAGTTCTTC	CASSSAGSSYNEQFF
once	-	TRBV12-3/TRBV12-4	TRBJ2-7	TGTGCCATCAGTCCCCAGGACAGGGAGGGGATCTACGAGCAGTACTTC	CAISPQDREGIYEQYF
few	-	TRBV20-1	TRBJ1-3	TGCAGTGTGGGGTCTGGAAACACCATATATTTT	CSVGSGNTIYF
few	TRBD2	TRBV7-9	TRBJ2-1	TGTGCCAGTCCCCCTGTAGCGGGGGATTCCTACAATGAGCAGTTCTTC	CASPPVAGDSYNEQFF
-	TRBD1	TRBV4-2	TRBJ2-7	TGTGCCAGCAGCCAAGATCTAACAGGGGGAGTCTACGAGCAGTACTTC	CASSQDLTGGVYEQYF
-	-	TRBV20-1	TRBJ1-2	TGCAGTGCTAGAGACAGGGTTGGCTATGGCTACACCTTC	CSARDRVGYGYTF